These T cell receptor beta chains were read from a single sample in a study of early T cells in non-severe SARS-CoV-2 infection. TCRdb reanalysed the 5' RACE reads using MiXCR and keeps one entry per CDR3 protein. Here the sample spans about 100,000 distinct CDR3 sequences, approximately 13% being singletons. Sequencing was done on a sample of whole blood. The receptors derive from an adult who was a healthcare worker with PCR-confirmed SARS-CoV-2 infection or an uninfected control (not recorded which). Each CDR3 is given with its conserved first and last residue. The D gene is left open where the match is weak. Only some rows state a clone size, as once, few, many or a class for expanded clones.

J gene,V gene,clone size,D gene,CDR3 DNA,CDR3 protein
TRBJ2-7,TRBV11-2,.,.,TGTGCCAGCAAGAGTAGACAGTACGAGCAGTACTTC,CASKSRQYEQYF
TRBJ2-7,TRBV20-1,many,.,TGCAGTGCTAGACGGGGACGGACCCCATCCTACGAGCAGTACTTC,CSARRGRTPSYEQYF
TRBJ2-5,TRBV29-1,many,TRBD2,TGCAGCGTGACTGGACTAGCGGAGAAGACCCAGTACTTC,CSVTGLAEKTQYF
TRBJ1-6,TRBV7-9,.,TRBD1,TGTGCCAGCAGCCCGGACAGGGGGATAGGGTCACCCCTCCACTTT,CASSPDRGIGSPLHF
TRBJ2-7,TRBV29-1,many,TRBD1,TGCAGCGTTGGAAGGGGGACAGGGAACTACGAGCAGTACTTC,CSVGRGTGNYEQYF
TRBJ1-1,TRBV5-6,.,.,TGTGCCAGCAGCTTGGCCCTAAGGATGTGGACTGAAGCTTTCTTT,CASSLALRMWTEAFF
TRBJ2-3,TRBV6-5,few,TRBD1,TGTGCCAGCGCCTTACAGGGGGCAGTCCCAGATACGCAGTATTTT,CASALQGAVPDTQYF
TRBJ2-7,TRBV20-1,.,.,TGCAGTGCTAGAATCGGGGGCGCCCTTCTATCGGGCGAGCAGTACTTC,CSARIGGALLSGEQYF
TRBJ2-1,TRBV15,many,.,TGTGCCACCAGCAGAAATACCGGGACGCCTCTCTTC,CATSRNTGTPLF
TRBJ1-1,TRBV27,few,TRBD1,TGTGCCAGCAGTTTGGGGACAGGGGGATTGGGAGCTTTCTTT,CASSLGTGGLGAFF
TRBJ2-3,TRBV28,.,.,TGTGCCAGCAGTTTCCCCCCCACAGATACGCAGTATTTT,CASSFPPTDTQYF
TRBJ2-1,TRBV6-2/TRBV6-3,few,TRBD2,TGTGCCAGCAGTTACGGACGGACTAGCGGGGCGGATGAGCAGTTCTTC,CASSYGRTSGADEQFF
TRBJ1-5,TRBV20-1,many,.,TGCAGTGCACCCCTGGGGCCGGAACAGAATCAGCCCCAGCATTTT,CSAPLGPEQNQPQHF
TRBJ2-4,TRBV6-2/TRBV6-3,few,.,TGTGCCAGCAGTTACTCGGTATGGGCAACCATAGCCAAAAACATTCAGTACTTC,CASSYSVWATIAKNIQYF
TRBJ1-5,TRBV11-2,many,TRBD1,TGTGCCAGCAGCTCTAACCCAGGGGGGCCCCAGCATTTT,CASSSNPGGPQHF
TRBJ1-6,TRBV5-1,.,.,TGCGCCAGCAGCTTGCCAGGGTCTCGAGATTCACCCCTCCACTTT,CASSLPGSRDSPLHF
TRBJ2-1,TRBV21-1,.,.,TGTGCCAGCAGCAATGGCAGCCCAAGTAATAATAATAAGTTCTTC,CASSNGSPSNNNKFF
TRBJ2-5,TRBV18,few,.,TGTGCCAGCTCACCGGCGGTTCAAGAGACCCAGTACTTC,CASSPAVQETQYF
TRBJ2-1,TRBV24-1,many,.,TGTGCCACCAGGGCCCGGGGGATCCCCTCAAATGAGCAGTTCTTC,CATRARGIPSNEQFF
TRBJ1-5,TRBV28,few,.,TGTGGGGCAGGCCGTAGCAATCAGCCCCAGCATTTT,CGAGRSNQPQHF
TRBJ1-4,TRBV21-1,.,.,TGTGCCAGCAGCAAAGCCCCCGGCCCGAAGAAACTGTTTTTT,CASSKAPGPKKLFF
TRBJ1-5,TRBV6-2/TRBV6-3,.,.,TGTGCCAACAGCCAAGGGAGGGCCCAGCATTTT,CANSQGRAQHF
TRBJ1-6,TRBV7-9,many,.,TGTGCCAGCAGCCGCTCCCTGGCGGGTTCACCCCTCCACTTT,CASSRSLAGSPLHF
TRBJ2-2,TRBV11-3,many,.,TGTGCCAGCAGCCTAACAAGCGGCGCACGTTTAACTAAGAACACCGGGGAGCTGTTTTTT,CASSLTSGARLTKNTGELFF
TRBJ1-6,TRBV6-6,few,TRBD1,TGTGCCAGCAGTTTTTCCTGGGACAGGGGTGGTAATTCACCCCTCCACTTT,CASSFSWDRGGNSPLHF
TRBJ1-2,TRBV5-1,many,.,TGCGCCAGCTCCCTTAGGGACACCTTGTATGGCTACACCTTC,CASSLRDTLYGYTF
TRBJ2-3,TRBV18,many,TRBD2,TGTGCCAGCTCACCTCTGGGGACTAGCAGAGATACGCAGTATTTT,CASSPLGTSRDTQYF
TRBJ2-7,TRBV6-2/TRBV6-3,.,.,TGTGCCAGCAGTTACTCCCCGGGACCCGACTACGAGCAGTACTTC,CASSYSPGPDYEQYF
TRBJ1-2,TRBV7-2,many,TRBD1,TGTGCCAGCAGCTTAGCGCGGACAGGCCATGGCTACACCTTC,CASSLARTGHGYTF
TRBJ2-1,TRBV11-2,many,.,TGTGCCAGCAGCTTAGTTGGCGGGGATGAGCAGTTCTTC,CASSLVGGDEQFF
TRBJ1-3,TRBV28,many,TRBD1,TGTGCCAGCAGTTTTGACAGGGCTGAAAACACCATATATTTT,CASSFDRAENTIYF
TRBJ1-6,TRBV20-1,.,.,TGCAGTTTAGGACGGGGGACTAATTCACCCCTCCACTTT,CSLGRGTNSPLHF
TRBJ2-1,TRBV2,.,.,TGTGCCAGCGAGGGTGTAAACTACAATGAGCAGTTCTTC,CASEGVNYNEQFF
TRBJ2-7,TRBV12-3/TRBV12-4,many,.,TGTGCCAGCAGCCTGGCTGGGGGCTACGAGCAGTACTTC,CASSLAGGYEQYF
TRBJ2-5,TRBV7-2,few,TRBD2,TGTGCCAGCAGCTTAGGACTAGCGGGGGCCCACCAAGAGACCCAGTACTTC,CASSLGLAGAHQETQYF
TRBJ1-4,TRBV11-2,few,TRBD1,TGTGCCAGCAGCTTATCCCGGACAGGGGGGAAACTGTTTTTT,CASSLSRTGGKLFF
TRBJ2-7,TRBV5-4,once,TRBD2,TGTGCCAGCAGCCGTGGGACTAGCGGGGGGTACGAGCAGTACTTC,CASSRGTSGGYEQYF
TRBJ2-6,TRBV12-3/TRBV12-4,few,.,TGTGCCAGCAGTTCCCTCCGGGGACAACTATCCTCTGGGGCCAACGTCCTGACTTTC,CASSSLRGQLSSGANVLTF
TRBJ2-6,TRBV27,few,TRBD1,TGTGCCAGCGGGACAGAACAACCTGGGGCCAACGTCCTGACTTTC,CASGTEQPGANVLTF
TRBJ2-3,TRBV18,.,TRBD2,TGTGCCAGCTCATTAAGCGGGGGGGCCACAGATACGCAGTATTTT,CASSLSGGATDTQYF
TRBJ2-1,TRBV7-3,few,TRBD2,TGTGCCAGCAGCCCCCTAGCGGGGGGGCGCATGGCTGAGCAGTTCTTC,CASSPLAGGRMAEQFF
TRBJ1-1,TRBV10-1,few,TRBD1,TGCGCCAGCAGTGGGCAATTTTCGATGACAGGGGGCTCAATGGAAGAGAACACTGAAGCTTTCTTT,CASSGQFSMTGGSMEENTEAFF